Detailed here is one T cell receptor beta chain. Here immunoSEQ multiplex PCR was the method, and the copy in TCRdb shows in-frame clones only, minus some. The sample consists of 35,000 or so clones, approximately 89% of them appearing once. This specimen belongs to a study of T cells in localized non-small cell lung cancer. The CDR3 runs 18 residues. Germline CDR1 reads SGHAT; CDR2 reads FQDESV (reference sequence). V was clipped by 5 bases and J by 1 base; unmatched bases: 6. The sample in question was peripheral blood, obtained before any cancer treatment. The receptor's source is a woman between 35 and 70 years old with stage I lung adenocarcinoma. This chain links TRBV11-1 with TRBJ2-1, with 15 bases fitting TRBD2. The CDR3: CASSPNGLAGGSYNEQFF. The CDR3 region has the DNA TGTGCCAGCAGCCCGAACGGACTAGCGGGAGGGTCCTACAATGAGCAGTTCTTC.